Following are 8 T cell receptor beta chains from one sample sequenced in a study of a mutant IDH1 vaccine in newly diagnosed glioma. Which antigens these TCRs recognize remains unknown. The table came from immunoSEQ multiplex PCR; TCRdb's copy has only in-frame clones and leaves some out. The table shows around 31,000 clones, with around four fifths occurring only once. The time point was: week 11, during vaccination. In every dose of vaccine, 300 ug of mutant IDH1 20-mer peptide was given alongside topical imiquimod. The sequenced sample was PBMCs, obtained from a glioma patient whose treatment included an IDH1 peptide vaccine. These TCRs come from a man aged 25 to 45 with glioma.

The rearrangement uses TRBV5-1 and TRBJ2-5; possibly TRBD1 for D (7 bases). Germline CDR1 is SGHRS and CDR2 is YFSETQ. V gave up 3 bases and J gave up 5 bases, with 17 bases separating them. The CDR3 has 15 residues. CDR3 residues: CASSWAGQTRETQYF. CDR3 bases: TGCGCCAGCAGCTGGGCGGGACAGACCCGGGAGACCCAGTACTTC. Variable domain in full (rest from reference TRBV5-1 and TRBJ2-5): KAGVTQTPRYLIKTRGQQVTLSCSPISGHRSVSWYQQTPGQGLQFLFEYFSETQRNKGNFPGRFSGRQFSNSRSEMNVSTLELGDSALYLCASSWAGQTRETQYFGPGTRLLVL.

The CDR3: CASSRSRKGSNEQFF. CDR3 DNA: TGTGCCAGCAGCCGGTCTCGGAAGGGCAGCAATGAGCAGTTCTTC. This sequence joins TRBV6-1 and TRBJ2-1; D remains unclear. The CDR3 runs to 15 residues. Germline CDR1 reads MNHNS; CDR2 reads SASEGT. The V end lost 6 bases, the J end lost 6 bases, and 18 bases lay between the germline ends.

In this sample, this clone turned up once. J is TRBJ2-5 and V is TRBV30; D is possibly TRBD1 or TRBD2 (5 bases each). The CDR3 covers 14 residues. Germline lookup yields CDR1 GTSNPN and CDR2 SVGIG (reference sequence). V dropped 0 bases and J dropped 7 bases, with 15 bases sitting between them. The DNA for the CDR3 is TGTGCCTGGAGTGTAATCCGCGATGGGGGGACCCAGTACTTC. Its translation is CAWSVIRDGGTQYF.

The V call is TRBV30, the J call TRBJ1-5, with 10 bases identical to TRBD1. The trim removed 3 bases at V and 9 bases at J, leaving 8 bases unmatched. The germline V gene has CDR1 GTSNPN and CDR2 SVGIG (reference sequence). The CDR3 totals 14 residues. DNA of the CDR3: TGTGCCTGGAGGCCAGACAGGGGGCCAGGGCCCCAGCATTTT. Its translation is CAWRPDRGPGPQHF.

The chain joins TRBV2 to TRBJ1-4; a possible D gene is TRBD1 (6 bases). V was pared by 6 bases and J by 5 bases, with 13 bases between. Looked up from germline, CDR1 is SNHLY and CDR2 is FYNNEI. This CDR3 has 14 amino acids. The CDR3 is CASSQDSTNEKLFF. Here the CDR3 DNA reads TGTGCCAGCAGCCAGGACAGCACCAATGAAAAACTGTTTTTT.

The CDR3 sequence: CAWSIGQGGQFF. DNA of the CDR3: TGTGCCTGGAGTATCGGACAGGGAGGGCAGTTCTTC. This rearrangement joins TRBV30 to TRBJ2-1; TRBD1 matches 8 bases. J gave up 12 bases and V 2 bases, and 6 bases lay outside the gene matches. Germline values: CDR1 GTSNPN, CDR2 SVGIG (reference sequence). This CDR3 spans 12 amino acids.

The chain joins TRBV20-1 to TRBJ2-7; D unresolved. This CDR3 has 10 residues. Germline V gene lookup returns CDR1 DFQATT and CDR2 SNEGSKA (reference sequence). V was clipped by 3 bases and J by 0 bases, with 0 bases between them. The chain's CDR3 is CSASSYEQYF. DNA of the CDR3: TGCAGTGCTAGCTCCTACGAGCAGTACTTC.

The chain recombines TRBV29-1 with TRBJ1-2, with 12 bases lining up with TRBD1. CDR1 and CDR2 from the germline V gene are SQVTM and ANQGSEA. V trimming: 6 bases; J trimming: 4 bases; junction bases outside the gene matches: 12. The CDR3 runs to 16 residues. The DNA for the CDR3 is TGCAGCGTAGATGGGACAGGGGGCATCTCTAGCTATGGCTACACCTTC. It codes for CSVDGTGGISSYGYTF.